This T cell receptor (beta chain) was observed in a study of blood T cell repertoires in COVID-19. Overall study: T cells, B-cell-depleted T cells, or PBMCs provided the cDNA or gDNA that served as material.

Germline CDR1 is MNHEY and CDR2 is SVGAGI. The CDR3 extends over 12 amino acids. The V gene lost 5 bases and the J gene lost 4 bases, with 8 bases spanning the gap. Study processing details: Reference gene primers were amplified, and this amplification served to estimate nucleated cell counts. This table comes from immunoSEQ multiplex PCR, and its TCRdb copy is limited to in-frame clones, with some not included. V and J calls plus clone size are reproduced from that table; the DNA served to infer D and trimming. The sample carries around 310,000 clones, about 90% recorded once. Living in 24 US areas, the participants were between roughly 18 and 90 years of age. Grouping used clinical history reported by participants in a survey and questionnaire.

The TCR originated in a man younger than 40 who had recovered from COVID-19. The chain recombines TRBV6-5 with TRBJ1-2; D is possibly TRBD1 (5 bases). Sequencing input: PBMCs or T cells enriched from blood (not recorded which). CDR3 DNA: TGTGCCAGCAGTCGAACAGGCTATGGCTACACCTTC. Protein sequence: CASSRTGYGYTF.